Sequencing of this T cell receptor beta chain was carried out in a study of blood T cell repertoires in COVID-19. Study as a whole: Some COVID-19 samples were acute and others convalescent; all came from the United States, Italy and Spain.

As processed by the authors: Cell counts per sample came from amplifying reference gene primers. Libraries were prepared by immunoSEQ multiplex PCR; TCRdb keeps only in-frame clonotypes and omits some of them. The DNA was the basis for D and trimming; V, J and clone size are from that table. This table has 200,000 to 300,000 clones, 75% to 90% appearing once. The germline V gene has CDR1 WNHNN and CDR2 SYGVQD (reference sequence). This CDR3 is 17 amino acids long. V lost 2 bases, J lost 5 bases, and 11 bases stayed unmatched. V gene TRBV10-1 combines with J gene TRBJ2-1; 8 bases line up with TRBD2. Sequenced: peripheral blood. This TCR derives from a man aged 40-50 years with acute or convalescent COVID-19. CDR3 DNA sequence: TGCGCCAGCAGTGAGGGGATAGGCGGGGGGATCAACAATGAGCAGTTCTTC. Its translation is CASSEGIGGGINNEQFF.